This T cell receptor (beta chain) was found in a study of blood T cell repertoires in COVID-19. Study background: Acute-phase and convalescent COVID-19 samples originated in the United States, Italy and Spain. PBMCs, B-cell-depleted T cells, or T cells provided the cDNA or gDNA that made up the material.

Germline V gene data show CDR1 as SGDLS and CDR2 as YYNGEE. The CDR3 sequence is 15 residues long. The V end lost 4 bases, the J end lost 4 bases, and 17 bases lay between the germline ends. Authors' processing steps: From reference gene primer amplification, estimates of nucleated cell counts were derived. Libraries were prepared by immunoSEQ multiplex PCR; TCRdb keeps only in-frame clonotypes and omits some of them. V, J and clone size were drawn from that table, and D and trimming were deduced from the DNA. The sample has about 130,000 clones, about four fifths seen once. The sample comprised peripheral blood. V and J are TRBV9 and TRBJ1-1; D is undetermined. This clonotype originated in a woman aged 55-69 years with acute or convalescent COVID-19. The CDR3 DNA reads TGTGCCAGCAGCAATCCCACGGGGATGGGCACTGAAGCTTTCTTT. It codes for CASSNPTGMGTEAFF. The full variable domain, with the rest looked up from reference TRBV9 and TRBJ1-1, is DSGVTQTPKHLITATGQRVTLRCSPRSGDLSVYWYQQSLDQGLQFLIQYYNGEERAKGNILERFSAQQFPDLHSELNLSSLELGDSALYFCASSNPTGMGTEAFFGQGTRLTVV.